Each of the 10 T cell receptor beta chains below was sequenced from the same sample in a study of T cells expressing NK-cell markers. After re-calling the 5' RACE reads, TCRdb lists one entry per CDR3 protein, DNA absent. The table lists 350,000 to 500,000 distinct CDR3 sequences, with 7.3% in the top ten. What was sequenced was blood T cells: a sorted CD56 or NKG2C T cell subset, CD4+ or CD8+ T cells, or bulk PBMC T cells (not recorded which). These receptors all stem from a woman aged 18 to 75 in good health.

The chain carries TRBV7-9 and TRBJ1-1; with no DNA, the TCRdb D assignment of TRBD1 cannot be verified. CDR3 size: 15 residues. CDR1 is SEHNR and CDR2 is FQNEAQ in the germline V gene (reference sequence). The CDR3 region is CASSSRTGLDTEAFF. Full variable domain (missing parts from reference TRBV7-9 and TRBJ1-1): DTGVSQNPRHKITKRGQNVTFRCDPISEHNRLYWYRQTLGQGPEFLTYFQNEAQLEKSRLLSDRFSAERPKGSFSTLEIQRTEQGDSAMYLCASSSRTGLDTEAFFGQGTRLTVV.

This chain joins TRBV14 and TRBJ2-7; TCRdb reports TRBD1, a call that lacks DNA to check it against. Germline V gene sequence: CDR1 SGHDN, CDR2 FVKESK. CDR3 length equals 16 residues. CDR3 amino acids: CASSALTGGGSYEQYF.

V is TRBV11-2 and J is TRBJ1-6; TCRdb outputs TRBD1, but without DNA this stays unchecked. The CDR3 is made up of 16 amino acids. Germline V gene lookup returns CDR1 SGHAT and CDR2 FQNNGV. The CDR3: CASRLPGQGSGSPLHF.

The CDR3 protein is CASSTTGLYNQPQHF. The chain couples TRBV12-3 or TRBV12-4 to TRBJ1-5. The length of the CDR3 is 15 residues.

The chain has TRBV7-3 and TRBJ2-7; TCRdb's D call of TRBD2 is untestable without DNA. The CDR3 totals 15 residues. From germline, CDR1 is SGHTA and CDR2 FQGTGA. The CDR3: CASSLAAGETYEQYF.

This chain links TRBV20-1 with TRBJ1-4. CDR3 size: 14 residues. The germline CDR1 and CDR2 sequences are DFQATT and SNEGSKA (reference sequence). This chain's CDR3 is CSARERRSNEKLFF.

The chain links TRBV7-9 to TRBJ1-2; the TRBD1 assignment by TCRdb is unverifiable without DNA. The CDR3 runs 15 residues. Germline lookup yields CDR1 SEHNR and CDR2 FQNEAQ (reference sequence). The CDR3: CASSLVAGQVYGYTF.

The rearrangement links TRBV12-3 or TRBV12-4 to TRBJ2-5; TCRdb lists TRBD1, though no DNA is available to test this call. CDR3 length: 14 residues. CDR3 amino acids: CASSFWTGLETQYF.

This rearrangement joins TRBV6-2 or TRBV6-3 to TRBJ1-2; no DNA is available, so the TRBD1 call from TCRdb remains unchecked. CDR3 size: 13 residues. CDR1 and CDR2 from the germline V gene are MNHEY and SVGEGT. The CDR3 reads CASSYVRGTGYTF.

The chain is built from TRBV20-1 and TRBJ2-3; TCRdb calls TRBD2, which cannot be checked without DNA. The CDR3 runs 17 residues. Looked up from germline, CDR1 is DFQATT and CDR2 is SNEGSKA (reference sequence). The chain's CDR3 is CSARDPARALFTDTQYF.